This T cell receptor (beta chain) was sequenced in a study of ipilimumab plus nivolumab after autologous stem cell transplantation. The trim removed 10 bases at V and 0 bases at J, leaving 2 bases unmatched. The CDR3 extends over 13 amino acids. Germline V gives CDR1 MDHEN, CDR2 SYDVKM. Through week 26, nivolumab 3 mg/kg IV was given weeks 1, 4, 7, 10, then biweekly. Clones were sequenced by immunoSEQ multiplex PCR, and TCRdb holds only the in-frame ones, with some missing. The data contain roughly 3,000 clones, approximately 76% of them singletons. The receptor was derived from a male donor with primary mediastinal lymphoma. The source material was PBMCs, sampled in a trial of ipilimumab plus nivolumab as post-transplant consolidation. This chain links TRBV28 with TRBJ2-1, with 8 bases identical to TRBD1. CDR3 DNA: TGTGCCACAGGGGGCAACTCCTACAATGAGCAGTTCTTC. Encoded protein: CATGGNSYNEQFF.